This T cell receptor beta chain is from a study of cytomegalovirus exposure and HLA in healthy donors. A remark on this clone: Antigen unknown.

PCR primers comprised 60 Vbeta and 13 Jbeta primers. The table came from immunoSEQ multiplex PCR; TCRdb's copy has only in-frame clones and leaves some out. The sample lists about 140,000 clones; roughly 80% were seen once. Study-wide points: Most subjects' HLA-A and HLA-B alleles were reportedly predicted from TCR beta sequences. Researchers reported that a few CMV-associated chains were confirmed in vitro as CMV antigen-specific.

Germline trimming cut 6 bases from V and 10 bases from J; bases unmatched to any gene: 7. The CDR3 runs 13 residues. CDR1 and CDR2 from the germline V gene are MNHEY and SMNVEV (reference sequence). Material: PBMCs. The sequence was collected from a man younger than 35 in good health and CMV-seropositive. V gene TRBV27 combines with J gene TRBJ2-1; TRBD2 aligns across 9 bases. For the CDR3, the DNA is TGTGCCAGCAGCCGACTAGCGGTAAAAGAGCAGTTCTTC. Its protein product is CASSRLAVKEQFF.